The T cell receptor (beta chain) described here comes from a study of shared clonotypes between healthy human individuals. Overall study findings and caveats: Of the naive CD4 clonotypes, approximately 5% were shared across a handful of donors. The sampled material consisted only of blood, and tissue repertoires are likely to differ.

Sorted-subset replicate PCR reactions were performed with about 200 ng DNA, corresponding to 30,000 to 35,000 T cell genomes. The protocol was immunoSEQ multiplex PCR, while the TCRdb copy is restricted to in-frame clones and leaves out a portion. The data show hundreds of thousands of clones, less than 96% seen once. This CDR3 has 14 residues. The germline V gene encodes CDR1 MDHEN and CDR2 SYDVKM. The germline V and J ends were trimmed by 1 base and 5 bases, with 12 bases remaining between them. This clone came up once. Its target is unknown. Sequenced input: naive CD4+ T cells sorted from blood. Subset reported: CD45RA+ positively selected. This chain links TRBV28 with TRBJ2-7; TRBD1 or TRBD2 may be the D gene (7 bases each). This receptor was obtained from a woman younger than 45 in good health. CDR3 residues: CASSLSGGGNEQYF. In nucleotides, the CDR3 is TGTGCCAGCAGTTTATCAGGGGGAGGGAACGAGCAGTACTTC.